This TCR beta chain was documented in a study of shared clonotypes between healthy human individuals. The V end was cut by 8 bases, the J end by 0 bases, with 14 bases between. Germline V gives CDR1 ENHRY, CDR2 SYGVKD. The CDR3 is 14 residues long. CD45RO-negative cells were positively selected for CCR7, leaving out terminally differentiated effector memory CD45RA+ cells. Assay: immunoSEQ multiplex PCR; the TCRdb copy retains only in-frame clones and omits some. The sample carries some 2.1 million clones, 93% recorded once. The chain links TRBV10-3 to TRBJ2-7; TRBD2 might be the D (5 bases). Sequencing used naive CD8+ T cells from PBMCs. This sequence was found in a man in his late teens or twenties in good health. Some clones in this sample may be carry-over from other donors' samples. CDR3 nucleotide sequence: TGTGCCATCGGTAGTAGGAGGAGCTCCTACGAGCAGTACTTC. Its translation: CAIGSRRSSYEQYF.